The 9 T cell receptor beta chains in this list originate from one sample, sequenced in a study of T cells in Graves' hyperthyroidism and ophthalmopathy (dated by TCRdb to about 2019). Receptor libraries were prepared by multiplex PCR. This sample was sequenced with an Illumina HiSeq 2000. The TCR beta CDR3 regions were amplified from the RNA transcripts. The first round of RT-PCR for the TCR CDR3 was performed with the HTBI primer set and the Qiagen OneStep RT-PCR kit. TCRdb reworked the public reads: Q25 trimming with fastp, MiXCR clone assembly, productive beta chains retained. Each CDR3 protein gets just one entry, which takes the most common genes and DNA from the rows behind it. The sample includes hundreds of thousands of distinct CDR3 sequences, with about a sixth observed a single time. The ten largest clones add up to under 3.5% of the sample. Material: blood. These receptors were obtained from a woman in her forties with Graves' ophthalmopathy.

This clonotype was counted at least ten times. This sequence joins TRBV18 and TRBJ1-3; perhaps TRBD1 as D (5 bases). Trimming removed 4 bases at V and 0 bases at J, with 10 bases between. Germline loops: CDR1 KGHSH, CDR2 LQKENI. CDR3 size: 15 residues. The CDR3 sequence: CASSLGLASGNTIYF. In DNA, the CDR3 is TGTGCCAGCTCACTGGGACTGGCCTCTGGAAACACCATATATTTT.

There are many counts of this clonotype. The chain uses TRBV18 and TRBJ2-7; the D is unclear. Deletions cut 3 bases from V and 3 bases from J, with 9 bases between. Germline V gene lookup returns CDR1 KGHSH and CDR2 LQKENI. CDR3 length: 13 amino acids. The CDR3 bases are TGTGCCAGCTCACCGTACGATAGCTACGAGCAGTACTTC. Translated, it gives CASSPYDSYEQYF.

This clonotype was picked up a small number of times. The genes are TRBV10-1 and TRBJ2-3, with D perhaps TRBD1 or TRBD2 (5 bases each). This CDR3 comprises 15 residues. The V end lost 2 bases, the J end lost 1 base, and 10 bases lay between the germline ends. CDR1 and CDR2 (germline): WNHNN, SYGVQD (reference sequence). The CDR3: CASSEEGIGTDTQYF. In DNA form, the CDR3 reads TGCGCCAGCAGTGAGGAGGGGATCGGCACAGATACGCAGTATTTT.

Only a few counts were recorded for this clonotype. J is TRBJ2-7 and V is TRBV20-1; TRBD1 agrees at 9 bases. V lost 3 bases, J lost 1 base, and 7 bases stayed unmatched. The CDR3 has 15 residues. Germline values: CDR1 DFQATT, CDR2 SNEGSKA (reference sequence). The CDR3 nucleotides are TGCAGTGCTAGTATCTGGGGACAGGGATCCTACGAGCAGTACTTC. Protein product: CSASIWGQGSYEQYF.

The sample holds a few counts of this clonotype. The junction departs from germline at one end; a sequencing error may be responsible. The chain combines TRBV2 with TRBJ2-1; D is tentatively TRBD1 or TRBD2 (6 bases each). CDR1 is SNHLY, CDR2 FYNNEI, per germline. This CDR3 has 13 residues. The chain's CDR3 is CVSSGGQRGEQFF. The CDR3 bases are TGTGTCAGCAGTGGGGGGCAGCGCGGTGAGCAGTTCTTC.

This clonotype was observed a few times. The chain links TRBV5-1 to TRBJ1-4; D ambiguous. With 1 base removed from V and 5 bases from J, the gap between germline ends came to 12 bases. Germline V gives CDR1 SGHRS, CDR2 YFSETQ. This CDR3 spans 15 amino acids. The CDR3 nucleotides read TGCGCCAGCAGCTTGTCTGGGTCCAGAAATGAAAAACTGTTTTTT. Its protein is CASSLSGSRNEKLFF.

This clonotype was observed at least ten times. This sequence joins TRBV28 and TRBJ1-1; D call uncertain. The CDR3 runs to 14 residues. V shed 7 bases and J shed 0 bases, with 12 bases lying between them. The V gene's germline CDR1 is MDHEN and CDR2 SYDVKM. Here the CDR3 DNA reads TGTGCCAGCATCCTCGGGCGGCTGAACACTGAAGCTTTCTTT. Its translation is CASILGRLNTEAFF.

The chain has TRBV20-1 and TRBJ1-6; no clear D gene. Germline CDR1 and CDR2: DFQATT and SNEGSKA (reference sequence). This CDR3 spans 13 amino acids. Trimming removed 5 bases from V and 4 bases from J, with 9 bases in between. The CDR3 bases are TGCAGTGCTCAAGAGGATTATAATTCACCCCTCCACTTT. It translates to CSAQEDYNSPLHF.

This clonotype appeared a few times. The chain is built from TRBV7-3 and TRBJ1-2, with no clear D. V gave up 3 bases and J gave up 4 bases, with 15 bases separating them. Germline values: CDR1 SGHTA, CDR2 FQGTGA. This CDR3 region has 15 residues. CDR3 DNA sequence: TGTGCCAGCAGCTTGGTCCCGGGTGCGGGCTATGGCTACACCTTC. It translates to CASSLVPGAGYGYTF.